This TCR beta chain was recorded in a study of PD-1 blockade in classical Hodgkin lymphoma. Relapses following autologous stem cell transplantation were seen in all patients, with brentuximab vedotin exposure varying. TCRdb keeps only in-frame clones here, not all; method: immunoSEQ multiplex PCR. This table has about 110,000 clones, roughly 87% appearing once. This clone was detected once. Germline-derived CDR1 and CDR2 are SGHTA and FQGNSA. The CDR3 is made up of 13 amino acids. The V gene lost 4 bases and the J gene lost 5 bases, with 11 bases spanning the gap. The chain links TRBV7-2 to TRBJ2-5, with a tentative D call TRBD1 (7 bases). The receptor comes from a human donor with classical Hodgkin lymphoma. The sequenced sample was peripheral blood mononuclear cells (PBMCs), obtained before the second cycle of nivolumab. The CDR3: CASSSPGGETQYF. CDR3 in DNA: TGTGCCAGCAGCTCACCAGGGGGGGAGACCCAGTACTTC.